These 20 T cell receptor beta chains were sequenced from one sample in a study of OX40 agonist ivuxolimab in advanced cancers. Repertoires were generated with immunoSEQ multiplex PCR, while TCRdb's copy carries only in-frame clones and drops some. The sample holds around 44,000 clones; more than 80% are singletons and the top ten take about 0.6%. Sequenced here: CD4+ or CD8+ T cells sorted from blood, sampled in a trial of the OX40 agonist ivuxolimab. These receptor sequences come from an adult with an advanced solid tumor such as melanoma, head and neck, liver or kidney cancer.

This rearrangement joins TRBV5-1 to TRBJ2-1, with a tentative D call TRBD1 (6 bases). Trimming left V 5 bases short and J 4 bases short, with 16 bases between. The CDR3 is 15 amino acids. Germline CDR1 SGHRS, CDR2 YFSETQ. The CDR3 DNA sequence: TGCGCCAGCAGACTCCGGGCAGGGGAATACAATGAGCAGTTCTTC. The encoded protein is CASRLRAGEYNEQFF.

The chain combines TRBV7-8 with TRBJ2-7; 8 nucleotides match TRBD1. The ends lost 0 bases at V and 3 bases at J; junction bases unmatched: 4. Germline V gene data show CDR1 as SGHVS and CDR2 as FQNEAQ. CDR3 length: 15 amino acids. The CDR3 DNA is TGTGCCAGCAGCTTAGCCGGGACAGGAAACTACGAGCAGTACTTC. It translates to CASSLAGTGNYEQYF.

DNA of the CDR3: TGTGCCAGCAGCTCGACAGGGCGCAATCAGCCCCAGCATTTT. It yields the protein CASSSTGRNQPQHF. This chain links TRBV7-8 with TRBJ1-5; 7 nucleotides match TRBD1. The J segment lost 2 bases and the V segment lost 4 bases, leaving 2 bases of the junction unmatched. CDR1 is SGHVS and CDR2 is FQNEAQ in the germline V gene. This CDR3 has 14 amino acids.

The chain combines TRBV2 with TRBJ2-5; no clear D gene. The CDR3 sequence is 13 residues long. CDR1 is SNHLY, CDR2 FYNNEI, per germline. V was trimmed by 4 bases and J by 5 bases, leaving 11 bases between them. As DNA, the CDR3 is TGTGCCAGCAGTGCTATAACTTTTGAGACCCAGTACTTC. Translated: CASSAITFETQYF.

The chain joins TRBV6-5 to TRBJ1-6; possibly TRBD1 for D (5 bases). V was pared by 5 bases and J by 9 bases, with 8 bases between. The germline gives CDR1 MNHEY, CDR2 SVGAGI. The CDR3 spans 12 residues. The CDR3 reads CASSPDISPLHF. CDR3 bases: TGTGCCAGCAGTCCGGACATTTCACCCCTCCACTTT.

The chain carries TRBV6-5 and TRBJ2-5, with 9 positions matching TRBD2. After removal of 6 bases from V and 8 bases from J, the junction contained 10 bases not matched to a gene. Germline V gene sequence: CDR1 MNHEY, CDR2 SVGAGI. This CDR3 is 14 amino acids long. CDR3 DNA sequence: TGTGCCAGCAGGCCCAGAGCTAGCGGGGATACCCAGTACTTC. Translation: CASRPRASGDTQYF.

The CDR3 DNA is TGTGCCAGCAGCTTAGGGGGTAGCGCCTACTACAATGAGCAGTTCTTC. Its translation is CASSLGGSAYYNEQFF. The J gene is TRBJ2-1, the V gene TRBV11-1; TRBD2 is a possible D gene (5 bases). Germline CDR1 reads SGHAT; CDR2 reads FQDESV (reference sequence). V dropped 1 base and J dropped 3 bases, with 13 bases sitting between them. The CDR3 extends over 16 amino acids.

Written as DNA, the CDR3 is TGTGCCAGCAGCTTTATCCCGGGACAGGGCACTGAAGCTTTCTTT. The encoded protein is CASSFIPGQGTEAFF. The gene calls are TRBV7-2 and TRBJ1-1; 9 nucleotides align to TRBD1. Germline CDR1 SGHTA, CDR2 FQGNSA. This CDR3 is 15 amino acids long. V lost 3 bases, J lost 4 bases, and 6 bases stayed unmatched.

This chain joins TRBV4-2 and TRBJ2-1, with 12 bases fitting TRBD1. Germline CDR1 is LGHNA and CDR2 is YNFKEQ. The V and J ends lost 5 bases and 9 bases, in that order; junction bases with no gene match: 8. CDR3 length: 15 residues. CDR3 nucleotide sequence: TGTGCCAGCAGCACTAGGGACAGGGGGCTTTCTGAGCAGTTCTTC. Translation gives CASSTRDRGLSEQFF.

The chain is built from TRBV9 and TRBJ2-2; possibly TRBD1 for D (5 bases). This CDR3 contains 16 residues. Germline V gene lookup returns CDR1 SGDLS and CDR2 YYNGEE. V shed 0 bases and J shed 5 bases, with 14 bases lying between them. As DNA, the CDR3 is TGTGCCAGCAGCGTAGTCGAAACAGGTGGTACCGGGGAGCTGTTTTTT. Its translation is CASSVVETGGTGELFF. Full variable domain (remainder filled in from reference TRBV9 and TRBJ2-2): DSGVTQTPKHLITATGQRVTLRCSPRSGDLSVYWYQQSLDQGLQFLIQYYNGEERAKGNILERFSAQQFPDLHSELNLSSLELGDSALYFCASSVVETGGTGELFFGEGSRLTVL.

The chain joins TRBV7-8 to TRBJ2-7, with 10 bases identical to TRBD1. Per the germline V gene, CDR1 is SGHVS and CDR2 is FQNEAQ. V shed 1 base, J shed 0 bases, and the junction held 3 bases outside the gene matches. This CDR3 region has 16 residues. CDR3 loop: CASSLVRTGGSYEQYF. The DNA of the CDR3 is TGTGCCAGCAGCTTAGTTAGGACAGGGGGCTCCTACGAGCAGTACTTC.

The CDR3 loop reads CSVKRTGAGGYTF. CDR3 bases: TGCAGCGTTAAACGTACAGGGGCGGGGGGCTACACCTTC. This chain uses TRBV29-1 with TRBJ1-2; 7 bases match TRBD1. CDR1 SQVTM and CDR2 ANQGSEA come from the germline V gene. This CDR3 spans 13 amino acids. J was trimmed by 8 bases and V by 5 bases; bases with no gene match: 11.

The V and J genes are TRBV5-1 and TRBJ2-3; 9 positions agree with TRBD2. Looked up from germline, CDR1 is SGHRS and CDR2 is YFSETQ. The V and J ends lost 4 bases and 7 bases, in that order; junction bases with no gene match: 16. The CDR3 has 17 amino acids. CDR3 region: CASSPGSFGGGANTQYF. As DNA, the CDR3 is TGCGCCAGCAGCCCGGGATCGTTTGGCGGGGGGGCCAATACGCAGTATTTT.

The chain uses TRBV7-2 and TRBJ2-1; D is unclear. The germline V gene has CDR1 SGHTA and CDR2 FQGNSA. The CDR3 has 11 residues. V was pared by 2 bases and J by 9 bases, with 5 bases between. In DNA form, the CDR3 reads TGTGCCAGCAGCTTAAAGGTTGAGCAGTTCTTC. Protein: CASSLKVEQFF.

The V gene is TRBV6-1, the J gene TRBJ1-3; D uncertain. Germline V lookup: CDR1 MNHNS, CDR2 SASEGT. This CDR3 has 14 residues. The germline V and J ends were trimmed by 1 base and 0 bases, with 4 bases remaining between them. CDR3 nucleotides: TGTGCCAGCAGTGAAGATGGCTCTGGAAACACCATATATTTT. It is translated as CASSEDGSGNTIYF.

The chain links TRBV7-9 to TRBJ2-5; TRBD2 might be the D (5 bases). The CDR3 contains 15 residues. V dropped 5 bases and J dropped 2 bases, with 15 bases sitting between them. Germline assignment: CDR1 SEHNR and CDR2 FQNEAQ (reference sequence). The CDR3 DNA reads as TGTGCCAGCAGCAAGCACGGGATAAATCAAGAGACCCAGTACTTC. Translating it yields CASSKHGINQETQYF.

The chain joins TRBV6-5 to TRBJ2-3; no reliable D call. The V end lost 3 bases, the J end lost 0 bases, and 13 bases lay between the germline ends. This CDR3 region has 16 residues. Germline V gene sequence: CDR1 MNHEY, CDR2 SVGAGI. The CDR3 DNA sequence: TGTGCCAGCAGTTATAGGGCGTACTCTAGCACAGATACGCAGTATTTT. Translation: CASSYRAYSSTDTQYF.

The V gene is TRBV2, the J gene TRBJ1-2, with D possibly TRBD1 on 5 matching bases. This CDR3 contains 12 residues. In germline, CDR1 is SNHLY, CDR2 FYNNEI. V lost 10 bases and J lost 7, with 16 bases in between. The CDR3 spells CAIRPGDIGYTF. The CDR3 DNA reads TGTGCCATAAGACCGGGGGATATTGGCTACACCTTC.

V and J are TRBV12-1 and TRBJ1-5. TRBV12-1 is described as a pseudogene. The CDR3 runs 17 residues. The CDR3 sequence is CASSFACLGVRNQPQHF. The CDR3 DNA is TGTGCCAGCAGCTTTGCCTGTCTTGGGGTTCGCAATCAGCCCCAGCATTTT.

The chain combines TRBV4-3 with TRBJ2-5; the match to TRBD1 covers 8 bases. V lost 3 bases and J lost 6; bases outside the gene matches: 9. This CDR3 has 15 residues. Germline V lookup: CDR1 LGHNA, CDR2 YSLEER. In nucleotides, the CDR3 is TGCGCCAGCAGCCAGGAAAGGACAGGGCCTAAGACCCAGTACTTC. This translates into CASSQERTGPKTQYF.